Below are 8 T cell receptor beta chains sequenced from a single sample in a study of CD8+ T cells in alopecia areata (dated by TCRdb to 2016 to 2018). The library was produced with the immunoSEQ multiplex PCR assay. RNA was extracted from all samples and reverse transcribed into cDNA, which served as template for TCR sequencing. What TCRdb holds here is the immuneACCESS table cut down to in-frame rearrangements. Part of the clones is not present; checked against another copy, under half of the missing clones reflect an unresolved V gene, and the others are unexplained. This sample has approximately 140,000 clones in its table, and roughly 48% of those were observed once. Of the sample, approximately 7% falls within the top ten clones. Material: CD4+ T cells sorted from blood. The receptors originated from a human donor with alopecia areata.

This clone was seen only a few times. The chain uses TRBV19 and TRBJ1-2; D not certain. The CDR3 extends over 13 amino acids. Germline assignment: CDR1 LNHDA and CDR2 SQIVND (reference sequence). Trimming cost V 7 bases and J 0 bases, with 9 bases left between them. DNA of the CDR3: TGTGCCAGTACCCCAGGACCTAACTATGGCTACACCTTC. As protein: CASTPGPNYGYTF. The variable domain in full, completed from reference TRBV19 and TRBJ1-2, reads DGGITQSPKYLFRKEGQNVTLSCEQNLNHDAMYWYRQDPGQGLRLIYYSQIVNDFQKGDIAEGYSVSREKKESFPLTVTSAQKNPTAFYLCASTPGPNYGYTFGSGTRLTVV.

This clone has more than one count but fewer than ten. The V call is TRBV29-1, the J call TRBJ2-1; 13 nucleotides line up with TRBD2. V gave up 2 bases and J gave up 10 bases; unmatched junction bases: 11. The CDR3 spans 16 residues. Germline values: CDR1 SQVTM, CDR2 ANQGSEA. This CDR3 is CSVETVVRLAGGEQFF. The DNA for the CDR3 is TGCAGCGTTGAAACAGTTGTCAGACTAGCGGGAGGAGAGCAGTTCTTC.

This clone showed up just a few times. The CDR3 loop is CAITRQGSYEQYF. CDR3 in DNA: TGTGCCATCACCCGACAGGGCTCCTACGAGCAGTACTTC. The V gene is TRBV10-3, the J gene TRBJ2-7; 7 bases map to TRBD1. V trimming: 7 bases; J trimming: 0 bases; junction bases outside the gene matches: 3. This CDR3 comprises 13 residues. Germline V gene sequence: CDR1 ENHRY, CDR2 SYGVKD.

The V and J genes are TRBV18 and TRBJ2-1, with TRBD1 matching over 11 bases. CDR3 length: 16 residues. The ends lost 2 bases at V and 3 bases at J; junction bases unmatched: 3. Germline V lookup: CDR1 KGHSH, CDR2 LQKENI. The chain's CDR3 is CASSPEGTGGYNEQFF. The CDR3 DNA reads TGTGCCAGCTCACCAGAAGGGACAGGGGGCTACAATGAGCAGTTCTTC.

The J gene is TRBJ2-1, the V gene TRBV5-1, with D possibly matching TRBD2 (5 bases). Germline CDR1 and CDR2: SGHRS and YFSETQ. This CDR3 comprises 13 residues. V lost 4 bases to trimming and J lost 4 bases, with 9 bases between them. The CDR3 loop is CASSVGDYNEQFF. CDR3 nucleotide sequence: TGCGCCAGCAGCGTCGGGGATTACAATGAGCAGTTCTTC.

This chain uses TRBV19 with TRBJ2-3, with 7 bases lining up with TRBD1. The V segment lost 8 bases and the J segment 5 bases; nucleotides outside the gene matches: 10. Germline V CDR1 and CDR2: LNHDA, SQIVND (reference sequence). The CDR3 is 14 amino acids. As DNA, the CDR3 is TGTGCCAGTGGAAAACAGGGGATTGGAGATACGCAGTATTTT. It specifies CASGKQGIGDTQYF.

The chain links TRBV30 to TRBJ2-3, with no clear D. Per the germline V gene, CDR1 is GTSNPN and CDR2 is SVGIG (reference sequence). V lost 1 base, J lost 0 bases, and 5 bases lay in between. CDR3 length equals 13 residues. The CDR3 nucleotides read TGTGCCTGGAGTGGTCTTAGCACAGATACGCAGTATTTT. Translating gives CAWSGLSTDTQYF.

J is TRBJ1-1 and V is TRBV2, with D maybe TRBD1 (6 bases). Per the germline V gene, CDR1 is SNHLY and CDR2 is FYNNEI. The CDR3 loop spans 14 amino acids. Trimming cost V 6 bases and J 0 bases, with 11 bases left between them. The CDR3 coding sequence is TGTGCCAGCAGAGAACAGGGAATGAACACTGAAGCTTTCTTT. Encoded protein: CASREQGMNTEAFF.